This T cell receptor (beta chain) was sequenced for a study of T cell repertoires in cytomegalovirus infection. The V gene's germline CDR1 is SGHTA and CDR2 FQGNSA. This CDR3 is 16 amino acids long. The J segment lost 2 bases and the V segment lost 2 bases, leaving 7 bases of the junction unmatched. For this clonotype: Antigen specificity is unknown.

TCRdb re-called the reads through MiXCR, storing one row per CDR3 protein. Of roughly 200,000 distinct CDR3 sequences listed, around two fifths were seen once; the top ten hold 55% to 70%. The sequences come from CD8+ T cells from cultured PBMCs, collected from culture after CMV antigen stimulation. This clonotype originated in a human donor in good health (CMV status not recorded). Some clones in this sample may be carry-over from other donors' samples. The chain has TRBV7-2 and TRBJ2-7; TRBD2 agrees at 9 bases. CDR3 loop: CASSLSRLAGPYEQYF. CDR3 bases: TGTGCCAGCAGCTTATCGCGGCTAGCGGGACCCTACGAGCAGTACTTC.